The 17 T cell receptor beta chains given below trace back to one sample, sequenced in a study of OX40 agonist ivuxolimab in advanced cancers. Clones were sequenced by immunoSEQ multiplex PCR, and TCRdb holds only the in-frame ones, with some missing. The sample contains around 80,000 clones, roughly nine tenths of which appear only once. The specimen comprised CD4+ or CD8+ T cells sorted from blood, sampled in a trial of the OX40 agonist ivuxolimab. The receptors originated from an adult with an advanced solid tumor such as melanoma, head and neck, liver or kidney cancer.

The chain recombines TRBV7-2 with TRBJ2-7, with TRBD2 matching over 8 bases. Per germline, CDR1 SGHTA and CDR2 FQGNSA. Unmatched junction bases numbered 9, after V lost 4 bases and J lost 4 bases. This CDR3 spans 15 amino acids. The CDR3 DNA reads TGTGCCAGCAGCTCGAGGGGACTAGATAAGTACGAGCAGTACTTC. Translating it yields CASSSRGLDKYEQYF.

The chain has TRBV7-2 and TRBJ2-7; D not resolved. Germline lookup yields CDR1 SGHTA and CDR2 FQGNSA. This CDR3 contains 11 residues. The V end lost 2 bases, the J end lost 1 base, and 0 bases lay between the germline ends. CDR3 residues: CASSLSYEQYF. In DNA, the CDR3 is TGTGCCAGCAGCTTATCCTACGAGCAGTACTTC. The full variable domain, in which reference TRBV7-2 and TRBJ2-7 provide the parts outside the CDR3, is GAGVSQSPSNKVTEKGKDVELRCDPISGHTALYWYRQSLGQGLEFLIYFQGNSAPDKSGLPSDRFSAERTGGSVSTLTIQRTQQEDSAVYLCASSLSYEQYFGPGTRLTVT.

The chain has TRBV11-3 and TRBJ2-7; 14 positions match TRBD2. The germline V gene encodes CDR1 SGHNT and CDR2 YENEEA. The length of the CDR3 is 15 residues. Unmatched junction bases numbered 2, after V lost 5 bases and J lost 2 bases. The CDR3 nucleotides are TGTGCCAGCAGCCCGGGACTAGCGGGAGCCTACGAGCAGTACTTC. Translated: CASSPGLAGAYEQYF.

A single count supports this clone. The V and J genes are TRBV19 and TRBJ2-3; 9 bases agree with TRBD2. Unmatched junction bases numbered 6, after V lost 5 bases and J lost 0 bases. The CDR3 loop spans 16 amino acids. CDR1 LNHDA and CDR2 SQIVND come from the germline V gene (reference sequence). The CDR3 here is CASSSPSGASTDTQYF. CDR3 sequence (DNA): TGTGCCAGTAGTTCCCCTAGCGGGGCTAGCACAGATACGCAGTATTTT.

This rearrangement joins TRBV9 to TRBJ2-6; 7 bases line up with TRBD1. Trimming removed 0 bases from V and 0 bases from J; junction bases left unmatched: 9. From germline, CDR1 is SGDLS and CDR2 YYNGEE. The CDR3 totals 19 residues. Here the CDR3 DNA reads TGTGCCAGCAGCGTAGAACGCAGGGGGATCGGCTCTGGGGCCAACGTCCTGACTTTC. This translates into CASSVERRGIGSGANVLTF.

V is TRBV7-2 and J is TRBJ2-7, with 12 nucleotides matching TRBD2. Germline CDR1 is SGHTA and CDR2 is FQGNSA. This CDR3 is built from 14 residues. With V trimmed by 4 bases and J by 2 bases, 0 bases remained unmatched. For the CDR3, the DNA is TGTGCCAGCAGCTGGACTAGCGGGACCTACGAGCAGTACTTC. Protein: CASSWTSGTYEQYF. The full variable domain, rest sourced from reference TRBV7-2 and TRBJ2-7, is GAGVSQSPSNKVTEKGKDVELRCDPISGHTALYWYRQSLGQGLEFLIYFQGNSAPDKSGLPSDRFSAERTGGSVSTLTIQRTQQEDSAVYLCASSWTSGTYEQYFGPGTRLTVT.

The chain combines TRBV28 with TRBJ2-7, with 7 bases lining up with TRBD1. The CDR3 is made up of 13 amino acids. Germline loops: CDR1 MDHEN, CDR2 SYDVKM. Unmatched junction bases numbered 8, after V lost 10 bases and J lost 2 bases. The CDR3 loop reads CAIAGTVPYEQYF. CDR3 coding DNA: TGTGCCATCGCCGGGACAGTACCCTACGAGCAGTACTTC.

The DNA of the CDR3 is TGTGCCAGCAGTGCTAATCCCGCGCTAGCTTGGAATGAGCAGTTCTTC. It is translated as CASSANPALAWNEQFF. V usage is TRBV25-1 and J usage is TRBJ2-1, with a possible D match to TRBD2 (5 bases). Germline CDR1 is MGHDK and CDR2 is SYGVNS. The CDR3 consists of 16 residues. The germline V and J ends were trimmed by 4 bases and 7 bases, with 20 bases remaining between them.

This chain connects TRBV7-3 to TRBJ2-3; TRBD2 might be the D (5 bases). This CDR3 is built from 14 residues. Germline CDR1 SGHTA, CDR2 FQGTGA. Trimming shortened V by 3 bases and J by 5 bases, and 12 bases separated the two germline ends. The CDR3 nucleotides are TGTGCCAGCAGCTTCGGGAAGTCACAAGATACGCAGTATTTT. It specifies CASSFGKSQDTQYF. The full variable domain, in which reference TRBV7-3 and TRBJ2-3 provide the parts outside the CDR3, is GAGVSQTPSNKVTEKGKYVELRCDPISGHTALYWYRQSLGQGPEFLIYFQGTGAADDSGLPNDRFFAVRPEGSVSTLKIQRTERGDSAVYLCASSFGKSQDTQYFGPGTRLTVL.

This chain connects TRBV11-3 to TRBJ2-3; D gene unclear. V lost 5 bases and J lost 0, with 18 bases in between. The CDR3 totals 17 residues. Germline V gene data show CDR1 as SGHNT and CDR2 as YENEEA. The CDR3 sequence is CASSPSPPATSTDTQYF. The CDR3 nucleotides are TGTGCCAGCAGCCCCAGCCCTCCAGCGACTAGCACAGATACGCAGTATTTT. Using reference TRBV11-3 and TRBJ2-3 for the parts outside the CDR3, the full variable domain is EAGVVQSPRYKIIEKKQPVAFWCNPISGHNTLYWYLQNLGQGPELLIRYENEEAVDDSQLPKDRFSAERLKGVDSTLKIQPAELGDSAVYLCASSPSPPATSTDTQYFGPGTRLTVL.

The chain joins TRBV2 to TRBJ1-1; TRBD1 is a possible D gene (6 bases). The V and J ends lost 7 bases and 3 bases respectively, with 12 bases between them. Germline lookup yields CDR1 SNHLY and CDR2 FYNNEI. The CDR3 totals 13 residues. This CDR3 is CASNWGRDTEAFF. The CDR3 DNA follows: TGTGCCAGCAACTGGGGGCGAGACACTGAAGCTTTCTTT.

The rearrangement links TRBV7-2 to TRBJ2-7; TRBD2 is a possible D gene (6 bases). The CDR3 sequence is 13 residues long. The V end was cut by 4 bases, the J end by 5 bases, with 12 bases between. Per germline, CDR1 SGHTA and CDR2 FQGNSA. CDR3 sequence reads: CASSSRREDEQYF. CDR3 nucleotides: TGTGCCAGCAGCTCGCGGCGGGAAGACGAGCAGTACTTC.

V is TRBV20-1 and J is TRBJ1-2, with D possibly being TRBD1 (5 bases). CDR1 DFQATT and CDR2 SNEGSKA come from the germline V gene (reference sequence). The CDR3 length is 11 residues. V was shortened by 5 bases and J by 7 bases, with 11 bases between the two germline ends. CDR3 residues: CSAWDSVGYTF. CDR3 DNA sequence: TGCAGTGCTTGGGACTCGGTTGGCTACACCTTC.

This chain joins TRBV7-8 and TRBJ2-2, with 8 nucleotides matching TRBD1. Germline CDR1 is SGHVS and CDR2 is FQNEAQ. This CDR3 comprises 16 residues. V was pared by 4 bases and J by 6 bases, with 10 bases of the junction left unmatched. The CDR3 DNA sequence: TGTGCCAGCAGCTGGGACAGGCGGACCGTGGCCGGGGAGCTGTTTTTT. This sequence encodes CASSWDRRTVAGELFF.

CDR3 loop: CASSISREGTEAFF. The CDR3 DNA sequence: TGTGCCAGTAGTATATCTCGGGAGGGCACTGAAGCTTTCTTT. The rearrangement joins TRBV19 to TRBJ1-1; D remains ambiguous. V gave up 2 bases and J gave up 4 bases, with 11 bases separating them. This CDR3 has 14 amino acids. Germline values: CDR1 LNHDA, CDR2 SQIVND (reference sequence).

The CDR3 region is CASSLEIGEQYF. The CDR3 DNA follows: TGTGCCAGCAGCTTAGAGATAGGCGAGCAGTACTTC. The gene calls are TRBV11-3 and TRBJ2-7; D gene uncertain. CDR1 and CDR2 from the germline V gene are SGHNT and YENEEA. V was shortened by 0 bases and J by 6 bases, with 6 bases between the two germline ends. This CDR3 is built from 12 residues.

In nucleotides, the CDR3 is TGTGCCAGCAGCTTCGCGTCGATGGGGGAGCAGTACTTC. Translation: CASSFASMGEQYF. J is TRBJ2-7 and V is TRBV5-6; D is undetermined. This CDR3 has 13 amino acids. Germline CDR1 is SGHDT and CDR2 is YYEEEE. Trimming cost V 2 bases and J 7 bases, with 13 bases left between them.